Following are 26 T cell receptor beta chains from one sample sequenced in a study of T cells after yellow fever vaccination. TCRdb re-analysed the 5' RACE reads in MiXCR, keeping a single row per CDR3 protein. The sample records roughly 260,000 distinct CDR3 sequences, approximately 12% being singletons. The starting material was CD4+ T cells sorted from PBMCs, obtained 45 days after the yellow fever booster vaccination. These receptors originate from a man aged 30 to 45 who received the YFV17D yellow fever vaccine.

The chain links TRBV12-3 or TRBV12-4 to TRBJ2-1; 9 bases agree with TRBD2. V dropped 2 bases and J dropped 5; count of bases not matched to a gene: 4. The CDR3 length is 15 residues. The CDR3 here is CASSLSLAGNNEQFF. In nucleotides, the CDR3 is TGTGCCAGCAGTTTAAGTCTAGCGGGAAACAATGAGCAGTTCTTC.

This clonotype has more than one count but fewer than ten. The chain uses TRBV30 and TRBJ2-2, with D hard to call. V was pared by 2 bases and J by 6 bases, with 10 bases between. CDR1 is GTSNPN and CDR2 is SVGIG in the germline V gene (reference sequence). The CDR3 covers 13 residues. In DNA form, the CDR3 reads TGTGCCTGGAGTCGGCTACGCCCCGGGGAGCTGTTTTTT. The encoded protein is CAWSRLRPGELFF.

This clonotype has just a few counts. V and J are TRBV18 and TRBJ1-1; D is unclear. Germline CDR1 and CDR2: KGHSH and LQKENI. Deletions cut 3 bases from V and 0 bases from J, with 2 bases between. This CDR3 is 12 amino acids long. In DNA, the CDR3 is TGTGCCAGCTCACCGCTGAACACTGAAGCTTTCTTT. It encodes CASSPLNTEAFF.

This clonotype was detected a few times. V gene TRBV4-3 combines with J gene TRBJ2-1; no firm D call. The CDR3 is made up of 13 amino acids. Germline loops: CDR1 LGHNA, CDR2 YSLEER. Trimming stripped 0 bases from V and 8 bases from J, with 8 bases between. The CDR3 here is CASSQDGLYEQFF. CDR3 DNA sequence: TGCGCCAGCAGCCAAGATGGTCTTTATGAGCAGTTCTTC.

This clonotype appeared a few times. J is TRBJ2-4 and V is TRBV5-1, with a possible D match to TRBD2 (5 bases). CDR1 and CDR2 (germline): SGHRS, YFSETQ. Trimming pared 2 bases from V and 1 base from J, leaving 13 bases between. The CDR3 runs 16 residues. The CDR3: CASSFEGRGAKNIQYF. The CDR3 nucleotides are TGCGCCAGCAGCTTCGAAGGGCGCGGGGCCAAAAACATTCAGTACTTC.

The chain recombines TRBV7-9 with TRBJ2-1; no definite D call. V shed 7 bases and J shed 0 bases, with 10 bases lying between them. CDR1 SEHNR and CDR2 FQNEAQ come from the germline V gene (reference sequence). CDR3 size: 14 residues. CDR3 nucleotides: TGTGCCAGCACTGGGTCACACTCCTACAATGAGCAGTTCTTC. Encoded protein: CASTGSHSYNEQFF.

The sample holds many counts of this clonotype. The chain carries TRBV7-2 and TRBJ2-1; possibly TRBD1 or TRBD2 for D (5 bases each). Per germline, CDR1 SGHTA and CDR2 FQGNSA. Trimming removed 3 bases from V and 4 bases from J, with 13 bases in between. This CDR3 contains 15 residues. The CDR3 sequence is CASSLGPATYNEQFF. In nucleotides, the CDR3 is TGTGCCAGCAGCTTGGGACCAGCGACTTACAATGAGCAGTTCTTC.

This clonotype was counted a few times. This rearrangement joins TRBV11-2 to TRBJ2-5; 7 bases are shared with TRBD1. Germline trimming cut 0 bases from V and 5 bases from J; bases unmatched to any gene: 9. The CDR3 totals 16 residues. CDR1 and CDR2 from the germline V gene are SGHAT and FQNNGV. The CDR3: CASSLDEGRGSETQYF. CDR3 DNA: TGTGCCAGCAGCTTAGATGAAGGCAGGGGGTCGGAGACCCAGTACTTC.

This clonotype was seen a handful of times. This chain uses TRBV7-9 with TRBJ2-3; D is ambiguous. The germline V and J ends were trimmed by 3 bases and 4 bases, with 5 bases remaining between them. The germline V gene encodes CDR1 SEHNR and CDR2 FQNEAQ (reference sequence). This CDR3 is 12 amino acids long. CDR3: CASSFTSDTQYF. In DNA, the CDR3 is TGTGCCAGCAGCTTTACCTCAGATACGCAGTATTTT.

This clonotype was counted between two and nine times. The chain uses TRBV27 and TRBJ2-1, with 13 bases aligning to TRBD2. Trimming removed 2 bases from V and 3 bases from J; junction bases left unmatched: 7. Germline CDR1 reads MNHEY; CDR2 reads SMNVEV (reference sequence). The CDR3 is made up of 18 amino acids. The CDR3 here is CASSLTRTSGRGYNEQFF. CDR3 coding DNA: TGTGCCAGCAGTTTAACCAGGACTAGCGGGAGAGGCTACAATGAGCAGTTCTTC.

This clonotype was recorded a few times. The CDR3, as DNA: TGTGCCAGCTCACCTTACCGGGAGACCCAGTACTTC. This translates into CASSPYRETQYF. V gene TRBV18 combines with J gene TRBJ2-5, with D uncertain. CDR3 length equals 12 residues. From germline, CDR1 is KGHSH and CDR2 LQKENI. Trimming removed 3 bases at V and 5 bases at J, with 7 bases between.

This clonotype has a handful of counts. The gene calls are TRBV21-1 and TRBJ2-2; whether TRBD2, the table's D call, matches the DNA was not checked. TRBV21-1 has pseudogene status. The CDR3 sequence is 17 residues long. In DNA, the CDR3 is TGTGCCAGTATCAGACTCTTGGGGAGGGGGAACACCGGGGAGCTGTTTTTT. Translating gives CASIRLLGRGNTGELFF.

This clonotype was found a few times. This chain connects TRBV7-8 to TRBJ2-2; no clear D gene. Germline lookup yields CDR1 SGHVS and CDR2 FQNEAQ. V was clipped by 1 base and J by 10 bases, with 19 bases between them. This CDR3 contains 16 residues. The CDR3 sequence: CASSLGDGRLAEELFF. The CDR3 DNA sequence: TGTGCCAGCAGCTTAGGTGACGGAAGGCTCGCCGAGGAGCTGTTTTTT.

Comment on this clonotype: The junction shows a germline mismatch at one end, possibly a read error. V and J are TRBV7-7 and TRBJ2-7; 9 bases map to TRBD1. The CDR3 spans 13 residues. Germline CDR1 is SSHAT and CDR2 is FNYEAQ (reference sequence). The CDR3: CASSRGQGGEQYF. The CDR3 nucleotides read TGTGCTAGCAGCCGGGGACAGGGCGGCGAGCAGTACTTC.

The chain combines TRBV5-6 with TRBJ2-1; the D gene is possibly TRBD2 (5 bases). V lost 4 bases, J lost 2 bases, and 10 bases lay in between. Germline CDR1 SGHDT, CDR2 YYEEEE. This CDR3 is built from 14 residues. The CDR3 region is CASSPGIPYNEQFF. The CDR3 coding sequence is TGTGCCAGCAGCCCCGGGATCCCCTACAATGAGCAGTTCTTC.

This chain joins TRBV7-2 and TRBJ1-2; D remains ambiguous. From germline, CDR1 is SGHTA and CDR2 FQGNSA. The CDR3 covers 12 residues. With 0 bases removed from V and 8 bases from J, the gap between germline ends came to 7 bases. For the CDR3, the DNA is TGTGCCAGCAGCTTAGCGAAGAGGGGCTACACCTTC. It codes for CASSLAKRGYTF.

The rearrangement links TRBV9 to TRBJ2-7, with D perhaps matching TRBD2 (6 bases). The CDR3 consists of 15 residues. With 0 bases removed from V and 4 bases from J, the gap between germline ends came to 14 bases. Germline V gene data show CDR1 as SGDLS and CDR2 as YYNGEE. The CDR3 DNA reads as TGTGCCAGCAGCGTAGCTGGAGTAGCGGTGTACGAGCAGTACTTC. Its translation is CASSVAGVAVYEQYF.

J is TRBJ1-2 and V is TRBV9, with TRBD1 as a possible D gene (5 bases). V gave up 4 bases and J gave up 6 bases, with 13 bases separating them. Germline CDR1 reads SGDLS; CDR2 reads YYNGEE. This CDR3 contains 13 residues. For the CDR3, the DNA is TGTGCCAGCAGCCGTCCGGGGACCGATGGCTACACCTTC. This codes for CASSRPGTDGYTF.

The table lists this clonotype with a few counts. This chain joins TRBV7-9 and TRBJ2-3, with TRBD2 matching over 9 bases. CDR1 SEHNR and CDR2 FQNEAQ come from the germline V gene (reference sequence). The CDR3 spans 16 residues. V shed 6 bases, J shed 3 bases, and the junction held 10 bases outside the gene matches. The CDR3 protein is CASSLEALAGTDTQYF. DNA for the CDR3: TGTGCCAGCAGTCTAGAGGCGCTAGCGGGAACAGATACGCAGTATTTT.

The V call is TRBV5-1, the J call TRBJ2-7; tentatively, D is TRBD2 (6 bases). CDR3 length: 15 amino acids. Trimming shortened V by 3 bases and J by 2 bases, and 15 bases separated the two germline ends. Germline CDR1 is SGHRS and CDR2 is YFSETQ. CDR3 sequence: CASSYGGSGAYEQYF. CDR3 in DNA: TGCGCCAGCAGCTACGGGGGTAGCGGAGCCTACGAGCAGTACTTC.

The genes are TRBV20-1 and TRBJ2-3, with 8 bases matching TRBD1. V was pared by 7 bases and J by 1 base, with 16 bases of the junction left unmatched. Germline values: CDR1 DFQATT, CDR2 SNEGSKA (reference sequence). This CDR3 spans 17 amino acids. Here the CDR3 DNA reads TGCAGTGGGGACAGGACGTACCTCGTGGGGGGCACAGATACGCAGTATTTT. This gives the protein CSGDRTYLVGGTDTQYF.

This clonotype appeared many times. This rearrangement joins TRBV6-1 to TRBJ2-6, with D possibly matching TRBD1 (7 bases). The length of the CDR3 is 13 residues. Germline V lookup: CDR1 MNHNS, CDR2 SASEGT. Trimming removed 10 bases at V and 2 bases at J, with 9 bases between. CDR3 bases: TGTGCCATCAGGGGGGCTGGGGCCAACGTCCTGACTTTC. Translating gives CAIRGAGANVLTF.

This sequence joins TRBV10-1 and TRBJ2-7; weak D call: TRBD2 (5 bases). The germline CDR1 and CDR2 sequences are WNHNN and SYGVQD (reference sequence). V was shortened by 0 bases and J by 3 bases, with 12 bases between the two germline ends. The length of the CDR3 is 15 residues. The CDR3 DNA reads as TGCGCCAGCAGTGAGTCTTTCGGACTCTTCTACGAGCAGTACTTC. This encodes CASSESFGLFYEQYF.

This chain uses TRBV5-4 with TRBJ2-1; D unresolved. Germline CDR1 is SGHNT and CDR2 is YYREEE (reference sequence). This CDR3 has 14 amino acids. Trimming removed 5 bases at V and 3 bases at J, with 12 bases between. The CDR3 sequence: CASSTARNYNEQFF. The CDR3 DNA follows: TGTGCCAGCAGTACGGCTAGGAACTACAATGAGCAGTTCTTC.

The chain recombines TRBV20-1 with TRBJ2-5; D is possibly TRBD2 (6 bases). The V gene lost 0 bases and the J gene lost 7 bases, with 15 bases spanning the gap. Germline V gives CDR1 DFQATT, CDR2 SNEGSKA (reference sequence). This CDR3 comprises 14 residues. The CDR3 protein is CSARDRGRRATQYF. CDR3 in DNA: TGCAGTGCTAGAGATCGGGGGAGGAGGGCGACCCAGTACTTC.

This clonotype was recorded at least ten times. The chain links TRBV12-3 or TRBV12-4 to TRBJ1-2; D is perhaps TRBD1 (6 bases). V was pared by 7 bases and J by 0 bases, with 12 bases between. The CDR3 sequence is 14 residues long. The CDR3, as DNA: TGTGCCAGCATGAGGACAGCTTCTAACTATGGCTACACCTTC. As protein: CASMRTASNYGYTF.